The 22 T cell receptor beta chains in this list originate from one sample, sequenced in a study of T cells in women clearing cervical HPV infection. TCRdb keeps only in-frame clones here, not all; method: immunoSEQ multiplex PCR. In total, the table holds 42,000 or so clones. The sequencing sample was made of blood buffy coat. These receptors were taken from a woman aged 18 to 69 with a cervical HPV16 infection that either progressed to CIN3+ or cleared (not recorded which).

Comment on this clone: The observed sequence ends 3 residues before the CDR3 terminus, with the missing tail filled in from the germline J gene. V gene TRBV10-3 combines with J gene TRBJ2-3; possibly TRBD2 for D (5 bases). The CDR3 loop spans 14 amino acids. V was pared by 5 bases and J by 2 bases, with 11 bases between. Germline values: CDR1 ENHRY, CDR2 SYGVKD. CDR3 bases read: TGTGCCATCAGTTCGGGGAGCCACACAGATACG. This translates into CAISSGSHTDT. From start to end, the CDR3 is CAISSGSHTDTQYF.

A word on this clone: The CDR3 extends 3 residues past the end of the read, so its final part is completed from the germline J gene. The chain carries TRBV2 and TRBJ1-6; D is unresolved. The CDR3 has 16 amino acids. The ends were cut back, 6 bases at V and 0 bases at J, with 12 bases in the middle. Germline CDR1 is SNHLY and CDR2 is FYNNEI. The part of the CDR3 DNA that was read is TGTGCCAGCAGCCCCGGCGGGAGCTCCTATAATTCACCC. Translating it yields CASSPGGSSYNSP. The full CDR3 reads CASSPGGSSYNSPLHF.

Comment on this clone: Coverage ceases 3 residues before the CDR3 finishes, and the germline J gene fills in the end. The same CDR3 can be traced to other DNA sequences in this sample. This rearrangement joins TRBV6-1 to TRBJ2-3; perhaps TRBD2 as D (5 bases). This CDR3 comprises 13 residues. Germline CDR1 MNHNS, CDR2 SASEGT. Trimming pared 3 bases from V and 6 bases from J, leaving 10 bases between. CDR3 sequence reads: CASSEQRGDTQYF. The CDR3 DNA, read in part, is TGTGCCAGCAGTGAGCAGAGAGGGGATACG.

Turning to this clone: The read ends 3 residues before the CDR3 terminus; that terminus is restored from the germline J gene. The chain uses TRBV5-1 and TRBJ1-1, with a weak D call TRBD1 (6 bases). This CDR3 spans 14 amino acids. Germline V gives CDR1 SGHRS, CDR2 YFSETQ. V lost 5 bases and J 1 base, leaving 12 bases between the germline ends. CDR3 bases read: TGCGCCAGCAGGCCCAGGACAGCGAACACTGAA. Residues: CASRPRTANTE. In full, the CDR3 is CASRPRTANTEAFF.

In the case of this clone: The read is 3 residues too short to cover the CDR3 end, so that end is filled in from the germline J gene. V and J are TRBV6-2 or TRBV6-3 and TRBJ2-3, with 9 bases fitting TRBD2. Germline V gene sequence: CDR1 MNHEY, CDR2 SVGEGT. The CDR3 spans 17 residues. V shed 6 bases and J 4 bases; nucleotides not matched to a gene: 14. The CDR3 here is CASSSLVRLAVPDTQYF. CDR3 bases read: TGTGCCAGCAGCTCCCTAGTGAGACTAGCGGTCCCAGATACG.

As to this clone: The read terminates 3 residues ahead of where the CDR3 ends, so the germline J gene completes it. J is TRBJ2-3 and V is TRBV5-1, with 8 bases matching TRBD2. This CDR3 is built from 18 residues. In germline, CDR1 is SGHRS, CDR2 YFSETQ. V lost 0 bases and J lost 1; bases outside the gene matches: 10. CDR3: CASSLAAAGGRGTDTQYF. The sequenced CDR3 bases are TGCGCCAGCAGCTTGGCCGCGGCGGGAGGACGGGGCACAGATACG.

In the case of this clone: The read finishes 3 residues shy of the CDR3 end, and the germline J gene is used to complete it. V gene TRBV6-2 or TRBV6-3 combines with J gene TRBJ2-5, with 14 bases lining up with TRBD2. CDR1 and CDR2 from the germline V gene are MNHEY and SVGEGT. With 3 bases clipped from V and 2 bases from J, the junction kept 2 bases outside the gene matches. The CDR3 covers 16 residues. The sequenced part of the CDR3 DNA is TGTGCCAGCAGTTATGGACTAGCGGGGGGACAAGAGACC. It specifies CASSYGLAGGQET. The entire CDR3 sequence reads CASSYGLAGGQETQYF.

A word on this clone: The read gets to within 3 residues of the CDR3 end, and the germline J gene fills in the rest. The chain has TRBV11-3 and TRBJ2-3; D not certain. This CDR3 is built from 14 residues. Germline V CDR1 and CDR2: SGHNT, YENEEA. Between the trimmed V and J ends, which lost 3 bases and 6 bases, there was a span of 13 bases. The CDR3 region is CASSFALEADTQYF. The CDR3 bases that were read are TGTGCCAGCAGCTTCGCTCTAGAGGCGGATACG.

Remarks on this clone: The read gets to within 3 residues of the CDR3 end, and the germline J gene fills in the rest. V usage is TRBV5-6 and J usage is TRBJ2-7; possible D gene TRBD1, 6 bases. The CDR3 has 15 residues. Deletions cut 5 bases from V and 3 bases from J, with 18 bases between. Per the germline V gene, CDR1 is SGHDT and CDR2 is YYEEEE. The CDR3 bases that were read are TGTGCCAGCAGTTCGTTCCGGGACACTCACTACGAG. Translated, it gives CASSSFRDTHYE. The full-length CDR3 reads as CASSSFRDTHYEQYF.

Of note for this clone: The read ends 3 residues early relative to the CDR3; the germline J gene fills the gap. The chain is built from TRBV18 and TRBJ1-4; D is ambiguous. This CDR3 spans 15 amino acids. Trimming shortened V by 2 bases and J by 0 bases, and 7 bases separated the two germline ends. CDR1 and CDR2 (germline): KGHSH, LQKENI. CDR3 amino acids: CASSPSEATNEKLFF. Incomplete CDR3 DNA: TGTGCCAGCTCACCAAGCGAGGCAACTAATGAAAAA.

Details on this clone: The CDR3 is cut off 3 residues early in the read; its end comes from the germline J gene. The genes are TRBV2 and TRBJ2-2, with 7 positions matching TRBD1. This CDR3 has 14 amino acids. Trimming cost V 6 bases and J 7 bases; bases outside gene matches: 8. CDR1 and CDR2 from the germline V gene are SNHLY and FYNNEI. CDR3 region: CASRATGYDGELFF. CDR3 bases read: TGTGCCAGCAGGGCGACAGGGTACGACGGGGAG.

Turning to this clone: Read coverage stops 3 residues before the CDR3 terminus; the germline J gene supplies the remainder. V gene TRBV19 combines with J gene TRBJ1-5; 9 bases agree with TRBD1. Germline values: CDR1 LNHDA, CDR2 SQIVND (reference sequence). The ends lost 6 bases at V and 3 bases at J; junction bases unmatched: 6. This CDR3 contains 15 residues. CDR3 bases read: TGTGCCAGTAGCACCGGGACAGGGACCAATCAGCCC. Encoded protein: CASSTGTGTNQP. The whole CDR3 sequence is CASSTGTGTNQPQHF.

Concerning this clone: Read data end 3 residues before the CDR3 end; the end is taken from the germline J gene. The V call is TRBV7-9, the J call TRBJ2-5; 7 bases match TRBD2. The CDR3 has 15 residues. Germline lookup yields CDR1 SEHNR and CDR2 FQNEAQ (reference sequence). Germline trimming cut 5 bases from V and 1 base from J; bases unmatched to any gene: 7. The sequenced part of the CDR3 DNA is TGTGCCAGCAGCCGTAAACTAGCGCTCCAAGAGACC. This translates into CASSRKLALQET. The whole CDR3 sequence reads CASSRKLALQETQYF.

A note on this clone: The read finishes 3 residues shy of the CDR3 end, and the germline J gene is used to complete it. V gene TRBV7-2 combines with J gene TRBJ1-5; 7 bases fit TRBD1. The CDR3 sequence is 15 residues long. With 5 bases clipped from V and 1 base from J, the junction kept 5 bases outside the gene matches. Germline V lookup: CDR1 SGHTA, CDR2 FQGNSA. Partial CDR3 DNA: TGTGCCAGCAGCGCAACAGGGGCGAGCAATCAGCCC. This gives the protein CASSATGASNQP. The entire CDR3 protein reads CASSATGASNQPQHF.

Comment on this clone: The missing CDR3 end, 3 residues past where the read stops, is filled in from the germline J gene. The gene calls are TRBV29-1 and TRBJ2-3; 8 nucleotides agree with TRBD2. V lost 4 bases to trimming and J lost 4 bases; unmatched junction nucleotides: 7. Germline V gene lookup returns CDR1 SQVTM and CDR2 ANQGSEA. The CDR3 has 14 residues. Here the CDR3 reads CSVGQRGLSDTQYF. CDR3 DNA, as far as it was read: TGCAGCGTTGGCCAGCGGGGGCTATCAGATACG.

A remark on this clone: From the germline J gene comes the end of the CDR3, since the read stops 3 residues before it. The chain couples TRBV5-1 to TRBJ2-2; no firm D call. V was trimmed by 4 bases and J by 0 bases, leaving 10 bases between them. The CDR3 length is 15 residues. Germline CDR1 reads SGHRS; CDR2 reads YFSETQ. The part of the CDR3 DNA that was read is TGCGCCAGCAGCCGACAAGGATCGAACACCGGGGAG. Protein product: CASSRQGSNTGE. The CDR3 in full is CASSRQGSNTGELFF.

Points on this clone: The read finishes 3 residues shy of the CDR3 end, and the germline J gene is used to complete it. The V gene is TRBV4-1, the J gene TRBJ2-7; perhaps TRBD1 as D (5 bases). CDR1 and CDR2 (germline): MGHRA, YSYEKL. Trimming pared 1 base from V and 5 bases from J, leaving 12 bases between. There are 14 residues in the CDR3. The CDR3 DNA, read in part, is TGCGCCAGCAGCCAAGTAGGGGCGCTCGACGAG. It is translated as CASSQVGALDE. The whole CDR3 reads CASSQVGALDEQYF.

Comment on this clone: At one end, the junction sequence differs from germline, possibly due to a read error. The read is 3 residues too short to cover the CDR3 end, so that end is filled in from the germline J gene. This chain links TRBV7-7 with TRBJ2-3; the match to TRBD1 covers 8 bases. The CDR3 covers 15 residues. CDR1 SSHAT and CDR2 FNYEAQ come from the germline V gene (reference sequence). The CDR3 loop reads CASRTSGGAEDTQYF. The sequenced part of the CDR3 DNA is TGTGCTAGCAGGACCTCAGGGGGCGCGGAAGATACG.

A word on this clone: The sequenced fragment ends 3 residues before the CDR3 boundary, so the rest is inferred from the germline J gene. V is TRBV15 and J is TRBJ2-4; TRBD1 agrees at 10 bases. The J segment lost 8 bases and the V segment lost 6 bases, leaving 7 bases of the junction unmatched. The V gene's germline CDR1 is LNHNV and CDR2 YYDKDF (reference sequence). The CDR3 is 14 amino acids. The CDR3 spells CATSLRQGADIQYF. The DNA read from the CDR3 is TGTGCCACCAGTTTGAGACAGGGGGCGGACATT.

About this clone: The read terminates 3 residues before the CDR3 end, so the remaining end is supplied by the germline J gene. This chain joins TRBV6-4 and TRBJ2-3; D may be TRBD1 (6 bases). The CDR3 sequence is 15 residues long. The V end lost 6 bases, the J end lost 3 bases, and 16 bases lay between the germline ends. Germline V gives CDR1 MRHNA, CDR2 SNTAGT. The CDR3 is CASSLQGEGTDTQYF. Incomplete CDR3 DNA: TGTGCCAGCAGCCTACAGGGTGAGGGGACAGATACG.

Comment on this clone: The CDR3 is cut off 3 residues early in the read; its end comes from the germline J gene. The chain has TRBV20-1 and TRBJ2-3; 11 positions agree with TRBD2. Germline-derived CDR1 and CDR2 are DFQATT and SNEGSKA (reference sequence). Germline trimming cut 0 bases from V and 6 bases from J; bases unmatched to any gene: 11. The CDR3 totals 17 residues. CDR3 sequence reads: CSARDAGSGGAFDTQYF. Incomplete CDR3 DNA: TGCAGTGCTAGAGATGCGGGTAGCGGGGGGGCCTTTGATACG.

On this clone itself: The read gets to within 3 residues of the CDR3 end, and the germline J gene fills in the rest. This chain connects TRBV7-8 to TRBJ1-2, with D maybe TRBD1 (6 bases). The CDR3 is made up of 16 amino acids. Germline CDR1 SGHVS, CDR2 FQNEAQ. V was pared by 5 bases and J by 2 bases, with 18 bases between. CDR3 bases read: TGTGCCAGCAGCCCGCCTCGGGGGGGCTTGAACTATGGC. Protein: CASSPPRGGLNYG. The entire CDR3 protein is CASSPPRGGLNYGYTF.